This T cell receptor beta chain derives from a study of blood T cell repertoires in COVID-19. Germline V gene data show CDR1 as SGHRS and CDR2 as YFSETQ. V was trimmed by 0 bases and J by 10 bases, leaving 11 bases between them. The CDR3 totals 14 residues. This table comes from immunoSEQ multiplex PCR, and its TCRdb copy is limited to in-frame clones, with some not included. The sample comprises about 370,000 clones, approximately 93% of which are singletons, and about 0.78% rests with the top ten. The TCR originated in a woman aged 40 to 49 who had been exposed to COVID-19. The sample consisted of PBMCs or T cells enriched from blood (not recorded which). The J gene is TRBJ1-6, the V gene TRBV5-1; no reliable D call. The CDR3 bases are TGCGCCAGCAGCTTGGGAGGTTCGGGGTCACCCCTCCACTTT. Translated: CASSLGGSGSPLHF. Combining the CDR3 with reference TRBV5-1 and TRBJ1-6 gives the whole variable domain KAGVTQTPRYLIKTRGQQVTLSCSPISGHRSVSWYQQTPGQGLQFLFEYFSETQRNKGNFPGRFSGRQFSNSRSEMNVSTLELGDSALYLCASSLGGSGSPLHFGNGTRLTVT.